This T cell receptor (beta chain) was obtained from a study of Graves' ophthalmopathy and Graves' hyperthyroidism (dated by TCRdb to the late 2010s). Looking at the study overall: Peripheral blood samples were taken at the time of initial diagnosis, before any treatment was given. To tell Graves' ophthalmopathy apart from Graves' hyperthyroidism, and to predict which patients would progress to ophthalmopathy, the study relied on TCR beta repertoire signatures. In total, 135 blood samples were TCR-sequenced: fewer than 50 ophthalmopathy, 75 hyperthyroidism and some 17 hyperthyroidism-to-ophthalmopathy patients. To explore V-J signatures distinguishing ophthalmopathy from hyperthyroidism, a discovery set of more than 95 patients (about 41 ophthalmopathy, around 55 stable hyperthyroidism) was enrolled. For independent validation, a separate cohort was made up of approximately 19 hyperthyroidism patients plus 17 patients who later progressed from hyperthyroidism to ophthalmopathy. In roughly 6 hyperthyroidism patients, the T-cell repertoire of thyroid tissue was compared with the T-cell repertoire of blood. After sampling, hyperthyroidism patients received methimazole starting at 30 mg daily, and ophthalmopathy patients received high-dose intravenous methylprednisolone. The roughly 90 discovery patients were divided at random into training and test sets in a 7:3 ratio.

Summary of the overall study and its limitations: The 13-signature model separated ophthalmopathy from stable hyperthyroidism with roughly 88% sensitivity and 81.08% specificity in cross-validation, and 80%/75% in the test set. In validation, the model predicted ophthalmopathy progression with 55% to 71% sensitivity and roughly 72% specificity; 12 predicted patients were CT-confirmed with GO in a median of about 6.1 months. Most expanded thyroid clonotypes with frequency above 0.001 were also detected in blood, suggesting blood repertoires may reflect the thyroid immune response. Sample size was not predetermined statistically, and investigators were not blinded to group allocation.

Worth noting for this clonotype: The antigen it recognizes is unknown. No base quality values were provided; no much bigger clone lies one nucleotide off.

The ophthalmopathy patients had moderately to severely active disease, with a Clinical Activity Score of 3 or higher, a NOSPECS grade of 4 or higher, and a disease duration of less than 3 months. Patients were excluded if they had other autoimmune diseases, uncontrolled infections, pregnancy or lactation. Clinical symptoms, serum thyroxine, TRAb, thyroid ultrasound and orbital computed tomography were used for diagnosis. PBMCs were isolated from about 9 ml of fresh peripheral blood by Ficoll-Paque density gradient centrifugation. Total RNA was extracted using Trizol reagent, and RNA quality was checked on an Agilent 2100 Bioanalyzer. For repertoire sequencing, the TCR beta CDR3 regions were amplified from RNA transcripts. HTBI primers and the Qiagen OneStep RT-PCR kit were used in a first-round RT-PCR, which was followed by a second-round multiplex PCR, size selection and purification. Sequencing of the libraries was carried out on an Illumina HiSeq2000 in paired-end mode with 100 bp reads. The paper's processing steps were these. SOAPnuke was used to process the reads, throwing out any read that had adapters, had uncalled bases, had a mean Phred below 15, or lacked an exact constant-primer or identifier match. COPE v1.2.5 was used to merge the high-quality paired reads. Clonotypes were defined as unique nucleotide sequences and were aligned to IMGT TRB V, D and J references using MiTCR v1.1. The analysis was limited to V-J combinations with a frequency above 0.0001, which together covered approximately 99% of repertoires. For each V-J combination, a TCR clonal expansion and chaos score was defined as F50 clonal expansion divided by the chaos observed in the TCRdist matrix. Welch's t-statistics and random forest were used to reduce the features to about 14 V-J combinations, which were then used as input to a naive Bayes classifier. Thyroid-blood repertoire similarity was quantified with the Morisita-Horn index. Clones were called with MiXCR by TCRdb after fastp trimmed the public reads at Q25, and only in-frame beta chains were retained. Entries are consolidated by CDR3 protein sequence, retaining the most common genes and DNA. What appears here as the V and J calls and clone size reflects TCRdb's work, not the paper's. The sample table contains about 220,000 distinct CDR3 sequences; only one count was recorded for approximately 21% of them. Clones ranked in the top ten supply roughly 40% of the sample.

The CDR1 and CDR2 encoded by the germline V gene (reference sequence) are SGHAT and FQDESV. The CDR3 sequence holds 17 residues, the cysteine and phenylalanine included. Only the CDR3 DNA stays, 51 bases, in frame from base 1. At the junction V is shortened by 5 bases and J by 6 bases, with 26 bases in between. Recombination joined TRBV11-1 with TRBJ2-7; the D gene is perhaps TRBD1, on 5 matching bases. This clonotype was obtained from a woman aged 50 to 60 with Graves' ophthalmopathy. Donor details come from another sample of the same person, matched by shared clones. What was sequenced was peripheral blood. The CDR3 in this case is CASSRRTKAGRFAEQYF. Read as DNA, the sequence is TGTGCCAGCAGCCGACGGACAAAGGCAGGGCGATTCGCCGAGCAGTACTTC.